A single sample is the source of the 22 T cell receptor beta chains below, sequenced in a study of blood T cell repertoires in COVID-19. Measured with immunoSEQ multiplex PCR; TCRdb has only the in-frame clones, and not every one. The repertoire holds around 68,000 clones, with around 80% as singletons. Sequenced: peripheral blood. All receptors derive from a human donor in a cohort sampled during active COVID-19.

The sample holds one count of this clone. CDR3 protein: CASSSRLGKETQYF. The CDR3 region has the DNA TGTGCCAGCAGCTCTAGACTAGGTAAAGAGACCCAGTACTTC. The chain couples TRBV28 to TRBJ2-5; maybe TRBD2 (6 bases). Germline V gene lookup returns CDR1 MDHEN and CDR2 SYDVKM. The V gene lost 6 bases and the J gene lost 3 bases, with 14 bases spanning the gap. The CDR3 contains 14 residues. The complete variable domain, with remaining parts taken from reference TRBV28 and TRBJ2-5, reads DVKVTQSSRYLVKRTGEKVFLECVQDMDHENMFWYRQDPGLGLRLIYFSYDVKMKEKGDIPEGYSVSREKKERFSLILESASTNQTSMYLCASSSRLGKETQYFGPGTRLLVL.

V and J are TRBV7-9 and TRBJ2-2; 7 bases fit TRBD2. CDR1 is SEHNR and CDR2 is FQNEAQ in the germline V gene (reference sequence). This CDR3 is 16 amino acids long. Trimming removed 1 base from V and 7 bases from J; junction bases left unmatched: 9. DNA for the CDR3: TGTGCCAGCAGCTTAGTCCTCGCGGGAGCGGGCGGGGAGCTGTTTTTT. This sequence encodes CASSLVLAGAGGELFF.

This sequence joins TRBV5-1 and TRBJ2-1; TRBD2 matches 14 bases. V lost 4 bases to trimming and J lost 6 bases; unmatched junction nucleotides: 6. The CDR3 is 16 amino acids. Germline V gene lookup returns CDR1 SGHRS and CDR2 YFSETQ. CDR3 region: CASSGGLAGVRNEQFF. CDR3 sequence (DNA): TGCGCCAGCAGCGGGGGACTAGCGGGAGTACGCAATGAGCAGTTCTTC.

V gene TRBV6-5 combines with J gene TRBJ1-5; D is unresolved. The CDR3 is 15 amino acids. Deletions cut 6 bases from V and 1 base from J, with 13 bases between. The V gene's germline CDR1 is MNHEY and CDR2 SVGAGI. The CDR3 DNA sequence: TGTGCCAGCAGGAGAGGCGCACCCAGCAATCAGCCCCAGCATTTT. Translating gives CASRRGAPSNQPQHF.

The CDR3 is CASSESPGGNSPLHF. CDR3 nucleotide sequence: TGTGCCAGCAGCGAAAGTCCAGGCGGGAATTCACCCCTCCACTTT. The chain is built from TRBV7-2 and TRBJ1-6; D is undetermined. This CDR3 region has 15 residues. CDR1 and CDR2 (germline): SGHTA, FQGNSA. Between the trimmed V and J ends, which lost 5 bases and 7 bases, there was a span of 15 bases. Variable domain in full (rest from reference TRBV7-2 and TRBJ1-6): GAGVSQSPSNKVTEKGKDVELRCDPISGHTALYWYRQSLGQGLEFLIYFQGNSAPDKSGLPSDRFSAERTGGSVSTLTIQRTQQEDSAVYLCASSESPGGNSPLHFGNGTRLTVT.

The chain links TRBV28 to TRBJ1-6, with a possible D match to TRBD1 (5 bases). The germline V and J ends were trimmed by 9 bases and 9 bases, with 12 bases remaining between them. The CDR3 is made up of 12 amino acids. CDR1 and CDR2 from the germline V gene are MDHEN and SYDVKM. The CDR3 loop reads CASGTGGSPLHF. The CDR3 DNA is TGTGCCAGTGGAACGGGGGGTTCACCCCTCCACTTT.

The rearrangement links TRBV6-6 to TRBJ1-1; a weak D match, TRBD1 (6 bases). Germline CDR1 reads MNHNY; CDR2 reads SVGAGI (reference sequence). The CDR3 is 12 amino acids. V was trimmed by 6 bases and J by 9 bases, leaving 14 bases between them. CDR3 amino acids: CASSPEGEKAFF. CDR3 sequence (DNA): TGTGCCAGCAGCCCCGAGGGGGAAAAAGCTTTCTTT.

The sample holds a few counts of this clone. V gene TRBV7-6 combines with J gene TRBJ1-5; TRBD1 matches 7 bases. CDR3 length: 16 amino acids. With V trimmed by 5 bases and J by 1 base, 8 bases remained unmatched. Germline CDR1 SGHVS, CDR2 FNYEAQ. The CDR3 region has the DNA TGTGCCAGCAGCCCAGACACAGGGGAAAGCAATCAGCCCCAGCATTTT. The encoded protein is CASSPDTGESNQPQHF.

The CDR3 DNA sequence: TGTGCCAGCAGCGTAGTTGGGCACAATGAGCAGTTCTTC. Translating it yields CASSVVGHNEQFF. V and J are TRBV9 and TRBJ2-1; D not resolved. The CDR3 is 13 amino acids. V was cut by 0 bases and J by 5 bases, with 6 bases left in between. Germline CDR1 is SGDLS and CDR2 is YYNGEE.

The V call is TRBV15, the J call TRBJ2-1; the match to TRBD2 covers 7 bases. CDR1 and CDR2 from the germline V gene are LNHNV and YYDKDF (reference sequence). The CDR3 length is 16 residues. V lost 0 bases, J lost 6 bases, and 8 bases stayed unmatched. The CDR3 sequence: CATSRDRGREGNEQFF. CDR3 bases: TGTGCCACCAGCAGAGATCGGGGCAGGGAGGGCAATGAGCAGTTCTTC.

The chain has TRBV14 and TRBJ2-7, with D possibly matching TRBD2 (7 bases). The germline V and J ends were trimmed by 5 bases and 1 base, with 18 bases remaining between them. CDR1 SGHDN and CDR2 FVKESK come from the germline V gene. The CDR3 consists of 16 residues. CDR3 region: CASSLTIGGRSYEQYF. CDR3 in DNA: TGTGCCAGCAGCTTAACTATCGGGGGGCGATCCTACGAGCAGTACTTC.

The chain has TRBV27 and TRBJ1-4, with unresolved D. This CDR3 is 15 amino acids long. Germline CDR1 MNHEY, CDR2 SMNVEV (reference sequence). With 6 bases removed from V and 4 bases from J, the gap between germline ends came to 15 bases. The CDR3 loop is CASRRSGERNEKLFF. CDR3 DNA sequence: TGTGCCAGCAGGCGAAGCGGGGAGCGTAATGAAAAACTGTTTTTT.

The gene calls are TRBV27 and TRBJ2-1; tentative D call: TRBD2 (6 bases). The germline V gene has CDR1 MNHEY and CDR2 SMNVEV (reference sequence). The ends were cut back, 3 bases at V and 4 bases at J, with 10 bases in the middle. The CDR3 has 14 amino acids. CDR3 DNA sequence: TGTGCCAGCAGTTTTCCCGGGACTTACAATGAGCAGTTCTTC. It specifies CASSFPGTYNEQFF.

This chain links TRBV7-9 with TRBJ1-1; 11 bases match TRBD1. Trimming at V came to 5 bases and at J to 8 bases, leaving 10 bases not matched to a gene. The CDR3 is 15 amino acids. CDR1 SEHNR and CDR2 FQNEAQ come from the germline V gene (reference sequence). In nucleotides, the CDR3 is TGTGCCAGCAGCACCCGGGACAGGGGGGGTGAGGAAGCTTTCTTT. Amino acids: CASSTRDRGGEEAFF.

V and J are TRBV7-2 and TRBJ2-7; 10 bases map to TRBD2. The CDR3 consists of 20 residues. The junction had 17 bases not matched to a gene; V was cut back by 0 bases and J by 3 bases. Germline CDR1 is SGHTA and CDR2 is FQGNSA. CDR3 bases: TGTGCCAGCAGCTTAGCTTCCCTGATGTCTAGCGGGAGTGGGAACTACGAGCAGTACTTC. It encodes CASSLASLMSSGSGNYEQYF.

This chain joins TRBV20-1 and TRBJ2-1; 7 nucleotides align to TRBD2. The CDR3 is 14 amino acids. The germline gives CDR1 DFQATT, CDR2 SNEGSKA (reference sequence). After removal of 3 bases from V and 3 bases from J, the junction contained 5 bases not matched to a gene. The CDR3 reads CSASLRTSYNEQFF. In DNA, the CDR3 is TGCAGTGCTAGTCTCAGGACTAGCTACAATGAGCAGTTCTTC.

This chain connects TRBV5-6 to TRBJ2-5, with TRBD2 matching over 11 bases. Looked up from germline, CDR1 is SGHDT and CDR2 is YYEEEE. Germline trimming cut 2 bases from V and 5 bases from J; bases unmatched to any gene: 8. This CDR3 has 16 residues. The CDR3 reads CASSFGGSGRGETQYF. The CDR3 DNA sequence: TGTGCCAGCAGCTTCGGCGGTAGCGGGAGGGGGGAGACCCAGTACTTC.

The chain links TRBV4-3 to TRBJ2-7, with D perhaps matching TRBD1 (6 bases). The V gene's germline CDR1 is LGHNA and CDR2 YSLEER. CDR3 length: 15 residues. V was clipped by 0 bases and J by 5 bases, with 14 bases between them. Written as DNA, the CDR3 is TGCGCCAGCAGCCAAGAAACCGGGACAAACCACGAGCAGTACTTC. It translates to CASSQETGTNHEQYF.

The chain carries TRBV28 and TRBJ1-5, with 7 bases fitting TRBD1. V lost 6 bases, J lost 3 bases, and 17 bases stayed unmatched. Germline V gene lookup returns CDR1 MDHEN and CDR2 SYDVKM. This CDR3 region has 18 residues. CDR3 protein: CASSPPQGRRINNQPQHF. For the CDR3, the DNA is TGTGCCAGCAGCCCCCCACAGGGGAGGCGAATAAACAATCAGCCCCAGCATTTT.

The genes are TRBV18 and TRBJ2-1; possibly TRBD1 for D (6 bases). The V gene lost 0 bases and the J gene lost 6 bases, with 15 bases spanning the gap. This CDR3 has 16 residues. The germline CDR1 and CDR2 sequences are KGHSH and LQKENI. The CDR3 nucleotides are TGTGCCAGCTCACCACCGACAGGCCCAATACGCAATGAGCAGTTCTTC. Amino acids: CASSPPTGPIRNEQFF.

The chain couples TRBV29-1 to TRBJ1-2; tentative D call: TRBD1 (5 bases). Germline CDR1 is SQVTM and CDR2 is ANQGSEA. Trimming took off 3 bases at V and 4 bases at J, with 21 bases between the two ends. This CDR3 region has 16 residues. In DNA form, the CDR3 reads TGCAGCGTTGATAAGGGTTGGGGCGACGGTAGCTATGGCTACACCTTC. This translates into CSVDKGWGDGSYGYTF.

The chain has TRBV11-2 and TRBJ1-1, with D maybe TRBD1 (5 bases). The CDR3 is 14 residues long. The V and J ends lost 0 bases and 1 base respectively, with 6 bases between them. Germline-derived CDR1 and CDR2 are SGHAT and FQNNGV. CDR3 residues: CASSLETGNTEAFF. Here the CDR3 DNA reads TGTGCCAGCAGCTTAGAAACAGGGAACACTGAAGCTTTCTTT.